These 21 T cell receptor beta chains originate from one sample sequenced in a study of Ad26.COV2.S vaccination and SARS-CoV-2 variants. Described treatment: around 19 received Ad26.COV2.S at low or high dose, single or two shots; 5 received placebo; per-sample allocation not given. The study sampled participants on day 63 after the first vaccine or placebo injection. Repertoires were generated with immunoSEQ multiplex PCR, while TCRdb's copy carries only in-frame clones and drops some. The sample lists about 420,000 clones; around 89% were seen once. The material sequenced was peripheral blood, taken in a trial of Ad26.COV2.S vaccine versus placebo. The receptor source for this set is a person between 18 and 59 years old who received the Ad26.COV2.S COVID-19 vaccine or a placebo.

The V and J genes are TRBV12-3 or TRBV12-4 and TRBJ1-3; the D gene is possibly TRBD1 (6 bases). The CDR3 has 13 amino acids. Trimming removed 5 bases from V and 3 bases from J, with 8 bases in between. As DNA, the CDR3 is TGTGCCAGCAGTACAGGGTTTGGAAACACCATATATTTT. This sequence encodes CASSTGFGNTIYF.

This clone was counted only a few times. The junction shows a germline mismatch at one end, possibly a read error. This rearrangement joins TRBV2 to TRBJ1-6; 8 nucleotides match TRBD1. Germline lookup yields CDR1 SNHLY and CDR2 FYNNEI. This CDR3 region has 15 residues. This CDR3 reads CASREEDRVNSPLHF. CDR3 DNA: TGTGCCAGCAGGGAAGAGGACAGGGTTAATTCACCCCTCCACTTT.

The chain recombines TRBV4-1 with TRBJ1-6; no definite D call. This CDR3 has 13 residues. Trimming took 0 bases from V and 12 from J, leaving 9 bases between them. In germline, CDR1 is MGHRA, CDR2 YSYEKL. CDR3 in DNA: TGCGCCAGCAGCCAAGATAGAGTCCGACCCCTCCACTTT. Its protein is CASSQDRVRPLHF.

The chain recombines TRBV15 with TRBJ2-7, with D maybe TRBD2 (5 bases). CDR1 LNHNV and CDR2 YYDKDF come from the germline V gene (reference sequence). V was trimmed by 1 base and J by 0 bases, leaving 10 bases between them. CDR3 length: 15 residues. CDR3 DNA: TGTGCCACCAGCAGAGGCCGAGGACTCTCCTACGAGCAGTACTTC. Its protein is CATSRGRGLSYEQYF.

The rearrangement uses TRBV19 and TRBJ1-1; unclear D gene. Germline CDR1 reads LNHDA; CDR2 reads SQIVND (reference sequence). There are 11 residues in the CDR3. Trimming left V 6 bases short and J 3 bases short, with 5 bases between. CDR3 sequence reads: CASRYHTEAFF. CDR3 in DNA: TGTGCCAGTAGGTACCACACTGAAGCTTTCTTT.

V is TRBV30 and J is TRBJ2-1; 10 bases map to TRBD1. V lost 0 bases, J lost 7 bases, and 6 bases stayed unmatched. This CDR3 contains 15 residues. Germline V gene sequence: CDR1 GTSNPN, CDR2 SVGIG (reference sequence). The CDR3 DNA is TGTGCCTGGAGTGTTTTGACAGGGGGCTGGAATGAGCAGTTCTTC. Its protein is CAWSVLTGGWNEQFF.

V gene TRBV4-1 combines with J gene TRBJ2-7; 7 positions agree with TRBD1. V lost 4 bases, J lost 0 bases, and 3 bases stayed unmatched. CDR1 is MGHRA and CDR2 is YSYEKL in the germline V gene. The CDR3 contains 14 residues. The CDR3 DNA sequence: TGCGCCAGCAGCCCGACAGGGAGCTCCTACGAGCAGTACTTC. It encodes CASSPTGSSYEQYF.

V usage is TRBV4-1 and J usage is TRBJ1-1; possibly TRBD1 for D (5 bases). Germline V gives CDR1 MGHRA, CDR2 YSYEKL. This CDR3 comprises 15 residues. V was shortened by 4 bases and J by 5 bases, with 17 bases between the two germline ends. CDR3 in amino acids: CASSPLGLGKTEAFF. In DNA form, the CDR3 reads TGCGCCAGCAGCCCCTTGGGACTAGGAAAAACTGAAGCTTTCTTT.

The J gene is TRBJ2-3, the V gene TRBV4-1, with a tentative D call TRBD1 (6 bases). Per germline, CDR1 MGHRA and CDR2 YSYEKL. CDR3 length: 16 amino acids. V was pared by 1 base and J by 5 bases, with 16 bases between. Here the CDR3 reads CASSQVGQRLGDTQYF. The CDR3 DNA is TGCGCCAGCAGCCAAGTGGGACAAAGGTTAGGAGATACGCAGTATTTT.

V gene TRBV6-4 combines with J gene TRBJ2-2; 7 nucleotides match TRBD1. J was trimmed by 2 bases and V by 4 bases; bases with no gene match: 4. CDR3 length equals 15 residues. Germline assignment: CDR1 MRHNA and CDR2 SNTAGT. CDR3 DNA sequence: TGTGCCAGCAGTGGGACAGGCGGTAACACCGGGGAGCTGTTTTTT. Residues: CASSGTGGNTGELFF.

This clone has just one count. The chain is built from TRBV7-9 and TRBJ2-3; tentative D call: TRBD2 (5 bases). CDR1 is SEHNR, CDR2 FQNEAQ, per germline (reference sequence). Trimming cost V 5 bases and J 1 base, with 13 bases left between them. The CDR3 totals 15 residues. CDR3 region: CASSDGERGTDTQYF. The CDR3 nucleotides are TGTGCCAGCAGCGACGGGGAGAGAGGCACAGATACGCAGTATTTT.

CDR3 region: CASSESGLAGLDTQYF. Here the CDR3 DNA reads TGTGCCAGCAGCGAAAGCGGACTAGCGGGTTTGGATACGCAGTATTTT. The chain is built from TRBV7-3 and TRBJ2-3; 11 nucleotides match TRBD2. The trim removed 5 bases at V and 6 bases at J, leaving 10 bases unmatched. This CDR3 is 16 amino acids long. Per the germline V gene, CDR1 is SGHTA and CDR2 is FQGTGA.

CDR3 in DNA: TGTGCCAGCAGTGTGGACAGGGGAAATGAAAAACTGTTTTTT. This codes for CASSVDRGNEKLFF. The rearrangement uses TRBV2 and TRBJ1-4, with 9 positions matching TRBD1. Germline V lookup: CDR1 SNHLY, CDR2 FYNNEI. V gave up 4 bases and J gave up 5 bases; unmatched junction bases: 2. The CDR3 loop spans 14 amino acids.

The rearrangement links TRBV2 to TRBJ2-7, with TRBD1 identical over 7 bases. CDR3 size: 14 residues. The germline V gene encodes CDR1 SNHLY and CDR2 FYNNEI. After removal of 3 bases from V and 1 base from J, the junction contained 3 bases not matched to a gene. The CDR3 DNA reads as TGTGCCAGCAGTGACACAGGGGAGTCCTACGAGCAGTACTTC. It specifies CASSDTGESYEQYF.

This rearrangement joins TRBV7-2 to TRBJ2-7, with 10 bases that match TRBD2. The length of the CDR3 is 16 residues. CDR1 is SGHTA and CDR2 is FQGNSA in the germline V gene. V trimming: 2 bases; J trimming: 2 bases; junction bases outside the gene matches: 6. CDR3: CASSLPGLAGAYEQYF. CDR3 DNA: TGTGCCAGCAGCTTACCAGGGCTAGCGGGGGCCTACGAGCAGTACTTC.

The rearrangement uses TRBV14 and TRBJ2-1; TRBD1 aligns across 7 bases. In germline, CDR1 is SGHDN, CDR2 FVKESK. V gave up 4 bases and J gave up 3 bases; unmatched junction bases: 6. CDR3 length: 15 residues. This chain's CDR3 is CASSPRGNYYNEQFF. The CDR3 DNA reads TGTGCCAGCAGCCCCAGGGGGAACTACTACAATGAGCAGTTCTTC.

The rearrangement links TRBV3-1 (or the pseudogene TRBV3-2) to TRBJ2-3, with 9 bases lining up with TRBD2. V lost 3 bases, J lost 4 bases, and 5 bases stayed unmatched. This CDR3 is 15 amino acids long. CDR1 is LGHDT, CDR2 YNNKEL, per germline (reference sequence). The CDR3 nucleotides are TGTGCCAGCAGCCACTGGGCGGGGGGGCCAGATACGCAGTATTTT. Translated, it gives CASSHWAGGPDTQYF.

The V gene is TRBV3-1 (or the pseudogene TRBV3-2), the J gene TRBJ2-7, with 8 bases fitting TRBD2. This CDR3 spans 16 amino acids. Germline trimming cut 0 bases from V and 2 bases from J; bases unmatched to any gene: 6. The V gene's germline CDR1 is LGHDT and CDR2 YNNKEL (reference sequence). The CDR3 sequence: CASSQDLAGSPYEQYF. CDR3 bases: TGTGCCAGCAGCCAAGATTTAGCGGGGAGCCCCTACGAGCAGTACTTC.

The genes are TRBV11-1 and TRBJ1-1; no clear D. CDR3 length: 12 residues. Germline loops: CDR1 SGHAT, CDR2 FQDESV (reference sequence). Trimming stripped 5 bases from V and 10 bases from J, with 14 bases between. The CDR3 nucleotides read TGTGCCAGCAGCGCTTGGTCTGTGGGAGCTTTCTTT. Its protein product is CASSAWSVGAFF. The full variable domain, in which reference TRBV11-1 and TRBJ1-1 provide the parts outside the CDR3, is EAEVAQSPRYKITEKSQAVAFWCDPISGHATLYWYRQILGQGPELLVQFQDESVVDDSQLPKDRFSAERLKGVDSTLKIQPAELGDSAMYLCASSAWSVGAFFGQGTRLTVV.

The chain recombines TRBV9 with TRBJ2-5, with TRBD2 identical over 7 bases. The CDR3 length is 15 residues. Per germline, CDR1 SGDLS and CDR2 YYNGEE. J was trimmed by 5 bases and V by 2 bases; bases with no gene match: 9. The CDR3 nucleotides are TGTGCCAGCAGCGTCGGTGGGGGAGGGTGGGAGACCCAGTACTTC. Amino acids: CASSVGGGGWETQYF.

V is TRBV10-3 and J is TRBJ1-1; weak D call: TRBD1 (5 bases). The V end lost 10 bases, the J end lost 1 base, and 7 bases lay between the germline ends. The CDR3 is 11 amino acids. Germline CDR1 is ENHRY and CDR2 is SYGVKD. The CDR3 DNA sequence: TGTGCCACCCAGGGGAACACTGAAGCTTTCTTT. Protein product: CATQGNTEAFF.